This entry lists 11 T cell receptor beta chains sequenced from one sample in a study of neoadjuvant anti-PD-1 for oral cavity cancer. The time point is: after neoadjuvant nivolumab, at surgical resection. Only in-frame clones appear in the TCRdb table, and some are missing; sequencing was by immunoSEQ multiplex PCR. The sample contains 55,000 to 75,000 clones, 80% to 90% of which appear only once. Sequenced here: PBMCs, sampled after nivolumab (anti-PD-1) treatment. All receptors come from a person between 35 and 79 years old with oral cavity squamous cell carcinoma.

The CDR3 coding sequence is TGTGCCATCAGCGGGACAGGGGTTGAAAAACTGTTTTTT. Translated, it gives CAISGTGVEKLFF. This chain connects TRBV10-3 to TRBJ1-4; TRBD1 aligns across 10 bases. The ends lost 6 bases at V and 7 bases at J; junction bases unmatched: 2. CDR3 size: 13 residues. Per the germline V gene, CDR1 is ENHRY and CDR2 is SYGVKD.

The CDR3 nucleotides read TGTGCCAGCAGTCGAATAGGTGGGGGGGTGTTAGCTTTCTTT. Protein: CASSRIGGGVLAFF. This rearrangement joins TRBV6-1 to TRBJ1-1; TRBD1 is a possible D gene (5 bases). V lost 5 bases to trimming and J lost 10 bases, with 20 bases between them. The CDR3 contains 14 residues. Germline V CDR1 and CDR2: MNHNS, SASEGT.

This rearrangement joins TRBV2 to TRBJ1-1; D remains ambiguous. The germline V gene has CDR1 SNHLY and CDR2 FYNNEI. V was pared by 1 base and J by 3 bases, with 9 bases between. The CDR3 covers 14 residues. DNA for the CDR3: TGTGCCAGCAGTGAAGATGGAGTCTACACTGAAGCTTTCTTT. This encodes CASSEDGVYTEAFF.

The J gene is TRBJ1-1, the V gene TRBV5-1, with D unclear. V gave up 5 bases and J gave up 8 bases, with 16 bases separating them. The germline V gene encodes CDR1 SGHRS and CDR2 YFSETQ. There are 13 residues in the CDR3. Here the CDR3 DNA reads TGCGCCAGCAGTTTCTCTTACAGCTCCGAAGCTTTCTTT. Its protein product is CASSFSYSSEAFF.

By share, this clone ranks as medium-sized. Other DNA sequences in this specimen translate into the identical CDR3. The chain couples TRBV19 to TRBJ2-3, with D unclear. This CDR3 is built from 13 residues. Per the germline V gene, CDR1 is LNHDA and CDR2 is SQIVND (reference sequence). Trimming pared 3 bases from V and 2 bases from J, leaving 6 bases between. The CDR3 DNA reads as TGTGCCAGTAGTATCGCCGCCACAGATACGCAGTATTTT. The encoded protein is CASSIAATDTQYF.

The chain combines TRBV7-6 with TRBJ2-2; 7 nucleotides line up with TRBD1. V lost 6 bases to trimming and J lost 4 bases; unmatched junction nucleotides: 5. CDR3 length: 14 residues. CDR1 is SGHVS and CDR2 is FNYEAQ in the germline V gene. The CDR3, as DNA: TGTGCCAGCAGTCGACAGGGTGGCACCGGGGAGCTGTTTTTT. This gives the protein CASSRQGGTGELFF. The full variable domain, its missing parts supplied by reference TRBV7-6 and TRBJ2-2, is GAGVSQSPRYKVTKRGQDVALRCDPISGHVSLYWYRQALGQGPEFLTYFNYEAQQDKSGLPNDRFSAERPEGSISTLTIQRTEQRDSAMYRCASSRQGGTGELFFGEGSRLTVL.

V is TRBV28 and J is TRBJ2-7, with 12 bases matching TRBD1. Unmatched junction bases numbered 10, after V lost 6 bases and J lost 4 bases. There are 16 residues in the CDR3. The germline V gene encodes CDR1 MDHEN and CDR2 SYDVKM. CDR3 in amino acids: CASRPSGTGGFYEQYF. CDR3 nucleotides: TGTGCCAGCAGACCCTCCGGGACAGGGGGCTTTTACGAGCAGTACTTC.

The J gene is TRBJ1-1, the V gene TRBV5-1; perhaps TRBD1 as D (5 bases). Germline V lookup: CDR1 SGHRS, CDR2 YFSETQ. Between the trimmed V and J ends, which lost 4 bases and 1 base, there was a span of 17 bases. The CDR3 consists of 16 residues. For the CDR3, the DNA is TGCGCCAGCAGCGACGGGGCCACACTAGGGAACACTGAAGCTTTCTTT. Its translation is CASSDGATLGNTEAFF.

This clone was found once. The rearrangement uses TRBV10-3 and TRBJ1-1; a possible D gene is TRBD1 (5 bases). The CDR3 spans 12 residues. Per the germline V gene, CDR1 is ENHRY and CDR2 is SYGVKD. Trimming took off 7 bases at V and 2 bases at J, with 8 bases between the two ends. CDR3 in amino acids: CAITDRNTEAFF. DNA of the CDR3: TGTGCCATCACCGACAGAAACACTGAAGCTTTCTTT.

The chain is built from TRBV7-3 and TRBJ2-1, with 9 nucleotides matching TRBD1. This CDR3 has 15 residues. Germline V gene data show CDR1 as SGHTA and CDR2 as FQGTGA. Unmatched junction bases numbered 3, after V lost 2 bases and J lost 4 bases. The CDR3 DNA reads TGTGCCAGCAGCTTACTACAGGGGGCATACAATGAGCAGTTCTTC. Translating gives CASSLLQGAYNEQFF. Together with reference TRBV7-3 and TRBJ2-1, the CDR3 gives the full variable domain: GAGVSQTPSNKVTEKGKYVELRCDPISGHTALYWYRQSLGQGPEFLIYFQGTGAADDSGLPNDRFFAVRPEGSVSTLKIQRTERGDSAVYLCASSLLQGAYNEQFFGPGTRLTVL.

This clone was detected once. The chain links TRBV7-8 to TRBJ1-4; D might be TRBD1 (5 bases). This CDR3 comprises 14 residues. The germline V gene encodes CDR1 SGHVS and CDR2 FQNEAQ. V was trimmed by 3 bases and J by 4 bases, leaving 9 bases between them. The CDR3: CASSFKRGNEKLFF. The CDR3 nucleotides read TGTGCCAGCAGCTTCAAGAGGGGTAATGAAAAACTGTTTTTT.